This T cell receptor (beta chain) was retrieved from a study of identical twins. TCRdb passed the 5' RACE reads through MiXCR, listing each CDR3 protein once. This table holds roughly 570,000 distinct CDR3 sequences, roughly 9.5% found once. CDR3 size: 14 residues. The V end was cut by 0 bases, the J end by 5 bases, with 13 bases between. Per germline, CDR1 GTSNPN and CDR2 SVGIG (reference sequence). The same sample was also used in a study of yellow fever vaccine responses in identical twins.

Specimen: PBMCs. The gene calls are TRBV30 and TRBJ2-5; D remains unclear. The source is a young woman in good health. CDR3 nucleotides: TGTGCCTGGAGTGTAGGCTTATTTTCCGAGACCCAGTACTTC. The encoded protein is CAWSVGLFSETQYF. The full variable domain, with the rest looked up from reference TRBV30 and TRBJ2-5, is SQTIHQWPATLVQPVGSPLSLECTVEGTSNPNLYWYRQAAGRGLQLLFYSVGIGQISSEVPQNLSASRPQDRQFILSSKKLLLSDSGFYLCAWSVGLFSETQYFGPGTRLLVL.